The 28 T cell receptor beta chains reported below all come from one sample, sequenced in a study of breast tumors, draining lymph nodes, adjacent tissues. Samples came from axillary lymph nodes draining the breast cancer. TCRdb passed the multiplex PCR reads through MiXCR, listing each CDR3 protein once. The sample carries roughly 260,000 distinct CDR3 sequences, about 30% recorded once. Sequences were obtained from axillary lymph node tissue. The receptors derive from a female donor with breast cancer. Some clones in this sample may be carry-over from other donors' samples.

This clonotype came up once. The chain has TRBV7-6 and TRBJ1-6; a weak D match, TRBD1 (5 bases). This CDR3 region has 17 residues. CDR1 is SGHVS and CDR2 is FNYEAQ in the germline V gene. V was trimmed by 1 base and J by 8 bases, leaving 18 bases between them. The CDR3 region is CASSLGGSEAFDSPLHF. CDR3 DNA: TGTGCCAGCAGCTTAGGGGGCAGTGAAGCGTTTGATTCACCCCTCCACTTT. Full variable domain (rest looked up from reference TRBV7-6 and TRBJ1-6): GAGVSQSPRYKVTKRGQDVALRCDPISGHVSLYWYRQALGQGPEFLTYFNYEAQQDKSGLPNDRFSAERPEGSISTLTIQRTEQRDSAMYRCASSLGGSEAFDSPLHFGNGTRLTVT.

This clonotype was detected many times. The chain joins TRBV19 to TRBJ2-2; TRBD2 aligns across 8 bases. V lost 7 bases to trimming and J lost 4 bases; unmatched junction nucleotides: 5. The CDR3 runs to 14 residues. The germline CDR1 and CDR2 sequences are LNHDA and SQIVND (reference sequence). The chain's CDR3 is CASIKRESTGELFF. Written as DNA, the CDR3 is TGTGCCAGTATCAAGCGGGAGAGCACCGGGGAGCTGTTTTTT.

V usage is TRBV5-6 and J usage is TRBJ1-2; a possible D gene is TRBD1 (5 bases). The CDR3 extends over 13 amino acids. The V end lost 2 bases, the J end lost 7 bases, and 12 bases lay between the germline ends. Germline V gives CDR1 SGHDT, CDR2 YYEEEE. The CDR3 nucleotides read TGTGCCAGCAGCTTTCCCGACAGCTCTGGCTACACCTTC. Its translation is CASSFPDSSGYTF.

The chain links TRBV12-5 to TRBJ2-3; the D gene is possibly TRBD1 (5 bases). The ends were cut back, 6 bases at V and 6 bases at J, with 19 bases in the middle. Per the germline V gene, CDR1 is LGHNT and CDR2 is FRNRAP. The CDR3 has 15 amino acids. CDR3 region: CASGYTGLETDTQYF. CDR3 bases: TGTGCTAGTGGATACACAGGTTTGGAGACGGATACGCAGTATTTT.

CDR3 sequence reads: CASSLRGWGANVLTF. For the CDR3, the DNA is TGTGCCAGCAGCTTGCGTGGGTGGGGGGCCAACGTCCTGACTTTC. The chain carries TRBV13 and TRBJ2-6; unclear D gene. Germline CDR1 reads PRHDT; CDR2 reads FYEKMQ (reference sequence). The CDR3 runs to 15 residues. The V gene lost 3 bases and the J gene lost 4 bases, with 10 bases spanning the gap.

This clonotype was counted many times. The gene calls are TRBV24-1 and TRBJ2-1; the match to TRBD2 covers 10 bases. With 4 bases clipped from V and 4 bases from J, the junction kept 15 bases outside the gene matches. The CDR3 is made up of 19 amino acids. Per germline, CDR1 KGHDR and CDR2 SFDVKD. The CDR3 sequence: CATSDPKIVSGRGYNEQFF. The CDR3 DNA reads TGTGCCACCAGTGACCCCAAAATCGTCAGCGGGAGGGGATACAATGAGCAGTTCTTC.

This clonotype came up many times. The V and J genes are TRBV5-1 and TRBJ2-1, with 10 bases identical to TRBD2. CDR3 length: 14 amino acids. Trimming cost V 6 bases and J 5 bases; bases outside gene matches: 5. Germline V gene lookup returns CDR1 SGHRS and CDR2 YFSETQ. This CDR3 reads CASTLAGAHNEQFF. The CDR3 DNA reads as TGCGCCAGCACCCTAGCGGGAGCGCACAATGAGCAGTTCTTC.

Concerning this clonotype: A much more abundant neighbour one base away suggests this may be a read error. The J gene is TRBJ2-7, the V gene TRBV20-1; D is unclear. The germline V gene encodes CDR1 DFQATT and CDR2 SNEGSKA (reference sequence). This CDR3 region has 13 residues. CDR3 loop: CSAPRFGSYAQYF. The DNA of the CDR3 is TGCAGTGCCCCCCGATTCGGGTCCTACGCGCAGTACTTC.

This clonotype has a count of ten or more. This chain links TRBV5-6 with TRBJ2-1; no reliable D call. Between the trimmed V and J ends, which lost 0 bases and 7 bases, there was a span of 8 bases. This CDR3 spans 13 amino acids. Germline V CDR1 and CDR2: SGHDT, YYEEEE. Here the CDR3 reads CASSLGDWNEQFF. The CDR3 nucleotides read TGTGCCAGCAGCTTGGGCGACTGGAATGAGCAGTTCTTC.

Of note for this clonotype: An end of the junction does not agree with germline; a read error may underlie this. V gene TRBV9 combines with J gene TRBJ2-6, with a weak D call TRBD1 (5 bases). Germline assignment: CDR1 SGDLS and CDR2 YYNGEE. There are 16 residues in the CDR3. The CDR3 coding sequence is TGTGCCAGCAGCGTTAATAACTTCTCTGGGGCCAACGCCCTGACTTTC. It codes for CASSVNNFSGANALTF.

With respect to this clonotype: A read error is possible here, since a much larger clone lies one base away. The V call is TRBV6-6, the J call TRBJ2-2; a possible D gene is TRBD2 (6 bases). This CDR3 contains 14 residues. Between the trimmed V and J ends, which lost 11 bases and 4 bases, there was a span of 17 bases. Looked up from germline, CDR1 is MNHNY and CDR2 is SVGAGI (reference sequence). The CDR3 region has the DNA TGTGCCGGCAATCCACTGGGGGGCACCGGGGAGCTGTTTTTT. Translated: CAGNPLGGTGELFF.

This clonotype was counted at least ten times. J is TRBJ2-3 and V is TRBV19, with a possible D match to TRBD2 (6 bases). The CDR3 length is 14 residues. V shed 3 bases and J shed 2 bases, with 9 bases lying between them. Germline V gene sequence: CDR1 LNHDA, CDR2 SQIVND (reference sequence). CDR3 protein: CASSILAPTDTQYF. CDR3 in DNA: TGTGCCAGTAGTATTCTAGCGCCCACAGATACGCAGTATTTT.

In its sample, this clonotype was seen many times. The CDR3 region has the DNA TGCGCCAGCAGCTTGGCAGGGGGCGGGAGAGGTAGCTCCTACAATGAGCAGTTCTTC. It codes for CASSLAGGGRGSSYNEQFF. The V call is TRBV5-1, the J call TRBJ2-1; D may be TRBD1 (8 bases). The CDR3 runs to 19 residues. V was trimmed by 0 bases and J by 0 bases, leaving 19 bases between them. In germline, CDR1 is SGHRS, CDR2 YFSETQ.

Comments on this clonotype: This sequence may be a read error, since a much larger clone differs from it by one base. The chain recombines TRBV7-8 with TRBJ2-7, with TRBD1 matching over 7 bases. The CDR3 runs 15 residues. Germline CDR1 SGHVS, CDR2 FQNEAQ. The CDR3 DNA reads as TGTGCCAGCAGCTTAGGTCTCGGGACAGTTTACGAGCAGCACTTC. This gives the protein CASSLGLGTVYEQHF.

This clonotype has ten or more counts. V is TRBV12-3 or TRBV12-4 and J is TRBJ1-2; D is possibly TRBD1 (6 bases). The CDR3 sequence is 12 residues long. V dropped 5 bases and J dropped 8 bases, with 12 bases sitting between them. The CDR3 coding sequence is TGTGCCAGCAGTCGCGGGGGGCTGGGCTACACCTTC. This codes for CASSRGGLGYTF.

Many counts were recorded for this clonotype. This sequence joins TRBV7-8 and TRBJ2-7; 9 bases match TRBD1. CDR1 is SGHVS, CDR2 FQNEAQ, per germline. V was pared by 4 bases and J by 1 base, with 5 bases of the junction left unmatched. This CDR3 is 15 amino acids long. CDR3 loop: CASSSRDRASYEQYF. CDR3 nucleotide sequence: TGTGCCAGCAGCTCCCGGGACAGGGCTTCCTACGAGCAGTACTTC.

About this clonotype itself: A single base separates this from a much larger clone, so it may be a read error. This sequence joins TRBV25-1 and TRBJ2-6; D uncertain. Germline assignment: CDR1 MGHDK and CDR2 SYGVNS. The CDR3 is made up of 14 amino acids. CDR3 region: CASSSYSRANVLTF. The CDR3 coding sequence is TGTGCCAGCAGTTCTTACTCTAGGGCCAACGTCCTGACTTTC.

This clonotype has at least ten counts. The chain has TRBV20-1 and TRBJ1-2; TRBD1 agrees at 7 bases. The junction had 11 bases not matched to a gene; V was cut back by 6 bases and J by 7 bases. The germline gives CDR1 DFQATT, CDR2 SNEGSKA (reference sequence). This CDR3 comprises 13 residues. CDR3 protein: CSARQGQGSGYTF. The CDR3 DNA reads as TGCAGTGCGAGACAGGGCCAGGGATCTGGCTACACCTTC.

This clonotype was observed at least ten times. The J gene is TRBJ2-2, the V gene TRBV19; TRBD2 matches at 10 bases. This CDR3 comprises 17 residues. Germline V gene sequence: CDR1 LNHDA, CDR2 SQIVND (reference sequence). V lost 5 bases and J lost 1; bases outside the gene matches: 7. CDR3: CASSFSSGRGNTGELFF. CDR3 coding DNA: TGTGCCAGTAGTTTCTCGAGCGGGAGGGGGAACACCGGGGAGCTGTTTTTT.

This clonotype occurred many times. The V gene is TRBV2, the J gene TRBJ2-3; no clear D gene. CDR1 SNHLY and CDR2 FYNNEI come from the germline V gene. The CDR3 covers 12 residues. Trimming took off 3 bases at V and 2 bases at J, with 3 bases between the two ends. CDR3 region: CASSEATDTQYF. For the CDR3, the DNA is TGTGCCAGCAGTGAGGCCACAGATACGCAGTATTTT.

The table lists this clonotype with a few counts. The V gene is TRBV6-2 or TRBV6-3, the J gene TRBJ2-1, with a weak D call TRBD1 (5 bases). Germline values: CDR1 MNHEY, CDR2 SVGEGT. The length of the CDR3 is 14 residues. Trimming removed 4 bases at V and 5 bases at J, with 12 bases between. CDR3 in DNA: TGTGCCAGCAGTTTCGACAGAACAAACAATGAGCAGTTCTTC. Amino acid sequence: CASSFDRTNNEQFF.

This clonotype showed up just a few times. The chain has TRBV5-4 and TRBJ2-1; D may match TRBD1 or TRBD2 (5 bases each). Trimming shortened V by 4 bases and J by 10 bases, and 21 bases separated the two germline ends. This CDR3 is 15 amino acids long. Germline assignment: CDR1 SGHNT and CDR2 YYREEE (reference sequence). The CDR3 DNA reads TGTGCCAGCAGCCCGGTTGAAAGGGACGGTAACGAGCAGTTCTTC. It codes for CASSPVERDGNEQFF.

The chain couples TRBV20-1 to TRBJ1-2, with 7 bases fitting TRBD1. V shed 5 bases and J 13 bases; nucleotides not matched to a gene: 16. The germline gives CDR1 DFQATT, CDR2 SNEGSKA (reference sequence). The CDR3 runs 13 residues. In DNA form, the CDR3 reads TGCAGTGCTTCACAGGGGTCTCCTGATCAGCCCACCTTC. Its protein product is CSASQGSPDQPTF.

This clonotype was picked up many times. The V call is TRBV4-2, the J call TRBJ2-7; TRBD2 agrees at 7 bases. CDR1 is LGHNA, CDR2 YNFKEQ, per germline. V shed 4 bases, J shed 3 bases, and the junction held 9 bases outside the gene matches. The CDR3 is 15 residues long. CDR3 sequence reads: CASSLPGGGIYEQYF. CDR3 coding DNA: TGTGCCAGCAGCCTTCCGGGAGGCGGGATCTACGAGCAGTACTTC.

Points on this clonotype: One base away lies a much larger clone, so this may be a sequencing read error. The rearrangement uses TRBV6-5 and TRBJ1-2; D not certain. There are 13 residues in the CDR3. CDR1 MNHEY and CDR2 SVGAGI come from the germline V gene. CDR3 bases: TGTGCCAGCGCCCGGGCATCTAACTATGGCTACGCCTTC. Translating gives CASARASNYGYAF.

This clonotype has only a few counts. The junction differs from germline at one of its ends, possibly a read error. This chain links TRBV7-9 with TRBJ2-3, with D possibly TRBD2 on 5 matching bases. The CDR3 loop spans 13 amino acids. Germline V gene sequence: CDR1 SEHNR, CDR2 FQNEAQ (reference sequence). CDR3 sequence reads: CVSSYRLTDTQYF. In DNA, the CDR3 is TGTGTCAGCAGCTACCGACTAACAGATACGCAGTATTTT.

This clonotype was recorded at least ten times. The chain carries TRBV9 and TRBJ2-2, with 7 bases lining up with TRBD1. The CDR3 runs to 16 residues. The V and J ends lost 2 bases and 2 bases, in that order; junction bases with no gene match: 6. CDR1 is SGDLS and CDR2 is YYNGEE in the germline V gene. CDR3 loop: CASSVRTGTNTGELFF. DNA of the CDR3: TGTGCCAGCAGCGTGCGGACAGGAACTAACACCGGGGAGCTGTTTTTT.

The chain links TRBV28 to TRBJ2-3; 7 nucleotides align to TRBD2. V shed 5 bases and J 3 bases; nucleotides not matched to a gene: 8. The CDR3 length is 15 residues. Germline V gene lookup returns CDR1 MDHEN and CDR2 SYDVKM. CDR3 DNA sequence: TGTGCCAGCAGTGCTCGGGGGGTGGGTACAGATACGCAGTATTTT. Translated, it gives CASSARGVGTDTQYF.